Below are 20 T cell receptor beta chains sequenced from a single sample in a study of T cell repertoires in cytomegalovirus infection. What these receptors recognize is not known. Using its own MiXCR run on the reads, TCRdb lists one record per CDR3 protein. This sample has 45,000 to 55,000 distinct CDR3 sequences, with roughly a fifth found just once. This sample comprised CD8+ T cells from cultured PBMCs, obtained from culture after CMV antigen stimulation. The receptor source for this set is a human donor in good health (CMV status not recorded). Some clones in this sample may be carry-over from other donors' samples.

The chain recombines TRBV27 with TRBJ1-1; 9 nucleotides line up with TRBD1. CDR1 is MNHEY and CDR2 is SMNVEV in the germline V gene (reference sequence). The CDR3 extends over 12 amino acids. Trimming at V came to 5 bases and at J to 8 bases, leaving 3 bases not matched to a gene. CDR3 loop: CASSRTGGEAFF. DNA of the CDR3: TGTGCCAGCAGTCGTACAGGGGGCGAAGCTTTCTTT.

This rearrangement joins TRBV6-8 to TRBJ2-5, with D possibly TRBD1 on 5 matching bases. Trimming cost V 0 bases and J 2 bases, with 10 bases left between them. The germline V gene has CDR1 MNHGY and CDR2 SAAAGT. There are 15 residues in the CDR3. CDR3 sequence reads: CASSYSTGWQETQYF. The CDR3 DNA is TGTGCCAGCAGTTACTCCACAGGATGGCAAGAGACCCAGTACTTC.

The rearrangement links TRBV19 to TRBJ1-2, with D maybe TRBD1 (5 bases). The CDR3 runs to 17 residues. Germline CDR1 is LNHDA and CDR2 is SQIVND (reference sequence). The V end lost 4 bases, the J end lost 4 bases, and 22 bases lay between the germline ends. The CDR3 spells CASSTWIRAPGSYGYTF. Written as DNA, the CDR3 is TGTGCCAGTAGTACCTGGATCAGGGCGCCGGGTAGCTATGGCTACACCTTC.

This sequence joins TRBV27 and TRBJ2-6; the D gene is possibly TRBD2 (5 bases). The CDR3 spans 18 residues. V lost 4 bases to trimming and J lost 2 bases, with 18 bases between them. Germline-derived CDR1 and CDR2 are MNHEY and SMNVEV (reference sequence). The CDR3 nucleotides read TGTGCCAGCAGTTCCATGACATGGTCGGGGACTGGGGCCAACGTCCTGACTTTC. Amino acids: CASSSMTWSGTGANVLTF.

This clonotype was seen repeatedly, ten times or more. V gene TRBV7-3 combines with J gene TRBJ2-3, with D possibly matching TRBD2 (5 bases). The CDR3 has 12 amino acids. Between the trimmed V and J ends, which lost 2 bases and 5 bases, there was a span of 5 bases. Germline V gene data show CDR1 as SGHTA and CDR2 as FQGTGA. The CDR3 spells CASSLGRDTQYF. In nucleotides, the CDR3 is TGTGCCAGCAGCTTAGGGAGAGATACGCAGTATTTT.

This clonotype was picked up many times. The chain carries TRBV9 and TRBJ1-1; 8 nucleotides match TRBD1. This CDR3 contains 14 residues. Germline CDR1 SGDLS, CDR2 YYNGEE. V dropped 3 bases and J dropped 1; count of bases not matched to a gene: 2. The CDR3 is CASSGGTGNTEAFF. As DNA, the CDR3 is TGTGCCAGCAGCGGCGGGACAGGGAACACTGAAGCTTTCTTT.

The CDR3 region is CASSLAGLAKNIQYF. For the CDR3, the DNA is TGTGCCAGCAGTTTAGCGGGGCTAGCCAAAAACATTCAGTACTTC. This sequence joins TRBV9 and TRBJ2-4; 8 bases line up with TRBD2. CDR1 and CDR2 (germline): SGDLS, YYNGEE. The CDR3 runs to 15 residues. Germline trimming cut 5 bases from V and 0 bases from J; bases unmatched to any gene: 4.

This clonotype has a handful of counts. The chain carries TRBV12-3 or TRBV12-4 and TRBJ1-1; possibly TRBD1 for D (6 bases). The CDR3 covers 12 residues. Trimming pared 6 bases from V and 7 bases from J, leaving 12 bases between. The CDR3 is CASRTGHFEAFF. The CDR3 coding sequence is TGTGCCAGCAGAACGGGACACTTTGAAGCTTTCTTT.

The chain recombines TRBV28 with TRBJ1-1, with 7 nucleotides matching TRBD1. Trimming at V came to 10 bases and at J to 3 bases, leaving 5 bases not matched to a gene. The CDR3 has 12 residues. In germline, CDR1 is MDHEN, CDR2 SYDVKM. As DNA, the CDR3 is TGTGCCACCAACAGGGGTGACACTGAAGCTTTCTTT. Protein product: CATNRGDTEAFF.

As regards this clonotype: A much more abundant neighbour one base away suggests this may be a read error. The chain is built from TRBV2 and TRBJ2-3; TRBD2 aligns across 11 bases. The CDR3 contains 17 residues. CDR1 is SNHLY and CDR2 is FYNNEI in the germline V gene. Losses at the gene ends were 8 bases for V and 2 bases for J; bases not matched to a gene: 12. DNA of the CDR3: TGTGCCAGCGGGACCCGGGCTAGCGGGGGGCTCACAGATACGCAGTATTTT. Translated: CASGTRASGGLTDTQYF. Based on the CDR3 plus reference TRBV2 and TRBJ2-3, the full variable domain is EPEVTQTPSHQVTQMGQEVILRCVPISNHLYFYWYRQILGQKVEFLVSFYNNEISEKSEIFDDQFSVERPDGSNFTLKIRSTKLEDSAMYFCASGTRASGGLTDTQYFGPGTRLTVL.

This clonotype showed up just a few times. This sequence joins TRBV27 and TRBJ1-5; 7 nucleotides agree with TRBD1. The ends lost 4 bases at V and 5 bases at J; junction bases unmatched: 11. Looked up from germline, CDR1 is MNHEY and CDR2 is SMNVEV (reference sequence). The CDR3 extends over 16 amino acids. The chain's CDR3 is CASSSRKGAGDQPQHF. CDR3 DNA: TGTGCCAGCAGTTCTCGGAAGGGGGCGGGCGATCAGCCCCAGCATTTT.

Ten or more counts support this clonotype. The rearrangement joins TRBV28 to TRBJ1-2; D remains unclear. CDR3 size: 15 residues. Germline assignment: CDR1 MDHEN and CDR2 SYDVKM. The V and J ends lost 7 bases and 2 bases respectively, with 17 bases between them. The CDR3 DNA reads TGTGCCAGCACCTCGGACGACCTGAAGAACTATGGCTACACCTTC. It codes for CASTSDDLKNYGYTF.

There are many counts of this clonotype. The chain uses TRBV7-9 and TRBJ1-1; 8 bases agree with TRBD1. There are 16 residues in the CDR3. In germline, CDR1 is SEHNR, CDR2 FQNEAQ (reference sequence). The J segment lost 0 bases and the V segment lost 8 bases, leaving 11 bases of the junction unmatched. The CDR3 protein is CASLNLDRVMNTEAFF. CDR3 nucleotide sequence: TGTGCCAGCTTAAATCTGGACAGGGTAATGAACACTGAAGCTTTCTTT.

The chain recombines TRBV6-2 or TRBV6-3 with TRBJ1-1, with 9 bases aligning to TRBD1. Germline lookup yields CDR1 MNHEY and CDR2 SVGEGT. The CDR3 extends over 17 amino acids. J gave up 5 bases and V 0 bases, and 10 bases lay outside the gene matches. The CDR3 DNA is TGTGCCAGCAGTTACTCGACCACAGGGGGCGCTTGGACTGAAGCTTTCTTT. The encoded protein is CASSYSTTGGAWTEAFF.

This clonotype was detected many times. The DNA of the CDR3 is TGTGCCAGCAGCTTAGGACTAGCGGGGGGGATAGGCACAGATACGCAGTATTTT. Translation: CASSLGLAGGIGTDTQYF. V and J are TRBV7-2 and TRBJ2-3; 14 bases match TRBD2. In germline, CDR1 is SGHTA, CDR2 FQGNSA. This CDR3 region has 18 residues. V was clipped by 1 base and J by 1 base; unmatched bases: 4.

The sample holds many counts of this clonotype. V and J are TRBV4-3 and TRBJ2-2; weak D call: TRBD2 (5 bases). Germline values: CDR1 LGHNA, CDR2 YSLEER. The CDR3 length is 15 residues. Trimming shortened V by 0 bases and J by 6 bases, and 11 bases separated the two germline ends. The CDR3: CASSQDWRVPGELFF. The CDR3 DNA is TGCGCCAGCAGCCAAGATTGGCGGGTCCCCGGGGAGCTGTTTTTT.

The J gene is TRBJ2-7, the V gene TRBV7-3; possibly TRBD2 for D (5 bases). V was pared by 5 bases and J by 7 bases, with 12 bases between. The germline V gene encodes CDR1 SGHTA and CDR2 FQGTGA. CDR3 length: 12 amino acids. The CDR3, as DNA: TGTGCCAGCAGCGACTTGAGGGTTGAGCAGTACTTC. Residues: CASSDLRVEQYF.

This clonotype was seen repeatedly, ten times or more. The J gene is TRBJ1-1, the V gene TRBV7-2; TRBD1 aligns across 7 bases. The J segment lost 3 bases and the V segment lost 0 bases, leaving 7 bases of the junction unmatched. The CDR3 consists of 16 residues. Looked up from germline, CDR1 is SGHTA and CDR2 is FQGNSA. CDR3 in DNA: TGTGCCAGCAGCTTAGCGCAAACAGGGGAGGACACTGAAGCTTTCTTT. This codes for CASSLAQTGEDTEAFF. Drawing the rest from reference TRBV7-2 and TRBJ1-1, the complete variable domain is GAGVSQSPSNKVTEKGKDVELRCDPISGHTALYWYRQSLGQGLEFLIYFQGNSAPDKSGLPSDRFSAERTGGSVSTLTIQRTQQEDSAVYLCASSLAQTGEDTEAFFGQGTRLTVV.

This clonotype came up many times. The rearrangement links TRBV6-1 to TRBJ2-5, with TRBD2 matching 9 bases. The length of the CDR3 is 14 residues. Germline CDR1 is MNHNS and CDR2 is SASEGT. With V trimmed by 6 bases and J by 2 bases, 4 bases remained unmatched. CDR3 loop: CASRRSGGQETQYF. The CDR3 coding sequence is TGTGCCAGCAGGCGTAGCGGGGGACAAGAGACCCAGTACTTC.

This clonotype was picked up a small number of times. V gene TRBV15 combines with J gene TRBJ2-5; D uncertain. Trimming stripped 0 bases from V and 2 bases from J, with 7 bases between. In germline, CDR1 is LNHNV, CDR2 YYDKDF (reference sequence). The CDR3 loop spans 14 amino acids. The CDR3: CATSRDRRQETQYF. The CDR3 region has the DNA TGTGCCACCAGCAGAGATAGACGGCAAGAGACCCAGTACTTC. Filled out from reference TRBV15 and TRBJ2-5, the complete variable domain reads DAMVIQNPRYQVTQFGKPVTLSCSQTLNHNVMYWYQQKSSQAPKLLFHYYDKDFNNEADTPDNFQSRRPNTSFCFLDIRSPGLGDTAMYLCATSRDRRQETQYFGPGTRLLVL.